The present T cell receptor beta chain was sequenced within a study of early T cells in non-severe SARS-CoV-2 infection. Turning to the study itself: Unpaired chains resulted from sequencing bulk RNA of unsorted whole blood.

Trimming took off 3 bases at V and 4 bases at J, with 12 bases between the two ends. The CDR3 sequence is 14 residues long. Unique molecular identifiers were attached to individual cDNA molecules. TCRdb analysed the 5' RACE reads with MiXCR anew, one entry per CDR3 protein. This table has about 83,000 distinct CDR3 sequences, roughly 13% appearing once. This clonotype was observed at least ten times. The chain employs TRBV12-3 or TRBV12-4 and TRBJ1-1; D remains unclear. This clonotype originated in an adult who was a healthcare worker with PCR-confirmed SARS-CoV-2 infection or an uninfected control (not recorded which). Sequenced material: whole blood. The DNA of the CDR3 is TGTGCCAGCAGTTTGGGAGGCCCGGGCACTGAAGCTTTCTTT. Translating gives CASSLGGPGTEAFF.